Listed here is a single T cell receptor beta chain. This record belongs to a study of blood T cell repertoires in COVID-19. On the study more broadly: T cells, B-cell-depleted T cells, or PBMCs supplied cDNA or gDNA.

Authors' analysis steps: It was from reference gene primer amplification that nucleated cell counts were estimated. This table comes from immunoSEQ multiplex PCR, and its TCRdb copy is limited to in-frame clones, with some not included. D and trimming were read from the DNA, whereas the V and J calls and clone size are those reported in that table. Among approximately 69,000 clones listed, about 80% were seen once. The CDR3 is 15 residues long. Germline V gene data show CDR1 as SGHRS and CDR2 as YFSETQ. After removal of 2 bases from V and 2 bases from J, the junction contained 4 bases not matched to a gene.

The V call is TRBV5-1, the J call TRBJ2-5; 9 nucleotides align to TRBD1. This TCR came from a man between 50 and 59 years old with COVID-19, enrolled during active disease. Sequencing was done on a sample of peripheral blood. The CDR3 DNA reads TGCGCCAGCAGCTTCGGGACAGGGCCGCAAGAGACCCAGTACTTC. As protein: CASSFGTGPQETQYF.